The 14 T cell receptor beta chains in this list originate from one sample, sequenced in a study of cytomegalovirus exposure and HLA in healthy donors. The PCR had 60 Vbeta and 13 Jbeta primers. Sequencing was performed with immunoSEQ multiplex PCR; in TCRdb, only in-frame clones are kept and a portion is missing. The sample contains 110,000 to 150,000 clones, roughly 79% of which appear only once. Input material: PBMCs. These TCRs come from a woman aged 55-75 years in good health and CMV-seropositive.

This clone has a single count. The genes are TRBV29-1 and TRBJ1-3; perhaps TRBD1 as D (5 bases). Germline CDR1 is SQVTM and CDR2 is ANQGSEA. The length of the CDR3 is 14 residues. Trimming removed 5 bases at V and 0 bases at J, with 11 bases between. This chain's CDR3 is CSVLRGTSGNTIYF. CDR3 in DNA: TGCAGCGTTCTACGCGGGACCTCTGGAAACACCATATATTTT.

CDR3 bases: TGTGCCAGCAGTTTTTCGGGAGGAAGAAGTACGCAGTATTTT. Translation: CASSFSGGRSTQYF. The J gene is TRBJ2-3, the V gene TRBV28, with 7 bases matching TRBD2. Germline lookup yields CDR1 MDHEN and CDR2 SYDVKM. The CDR3 spans 14 residues. Losses at the gene ends were 3 bases for V and 8 bases for J; bases not matched to a gene: 8.

This clone was seen a single time. This chain uses TRBV29-1 with TRBJ2-1; perhaps TRBD1 as D (6 bases). Looked up from germline, CDR1 is SQVTM and CDR2 is ANQGSEA. The CDR3 totals 14 residues. V was pared by 4 bases and J by 3 bases, with 13 bases between. The CDR3 spells CSVVKGVFYNEQFF. The CDR3 DNA sequence: TGCAGCGTTGTAAAGGGGGTGTTCTACAATGAGCAGTTCTTC.

The chain has TRBV4-3 and TRBJ2-1; D remains unclear. Trimming removed 0 bases from V and 0 bases from J, with 12 bases in between. Germline CDR1 is LGHNA and CDR2 is YSLEER. The CDR3 is 17 residues long. The CDR3 DNA reads TGCGCCAGCAGCCAAGAGAACCTCTTCAGCTCCTACAATGAGCAGTTCTTC. It yields the protein CASSQENLFSSYNEQFF.

This clone was picked up one time. The chain employs TRBV28 and TRBJ2-7; 9 bases fit TRBD2. Germline-derived CDR1 and CDR2 are MDHEN and SYDVKM. The CDR3 runs to 13 residues. Germline trimming cut 6 bases from V and 3 bases from J; bases unmatched to any gene: 3. CDR3 amino acids: CASRASGIYEQYF. CDR3 DNA sequence: TGTGCCAGCAGGGCTAGCGGGATCTACGAGCAGTACTTC. The full variable domain, in which reference TRBV28 and TRBJ2-7 provide the parts outside the CDR3, is DVKVTQSSRYLVKRTGEKVFLECVQDMDHENMFWYRQDPGLGLRLIYFSYDVKMKEKGDIPEGYSVSREKKERFSLILESASTNQTSMYLCASRASGIYEQYFGPGTRLTVT.

This sequence joins TRBV6-5 and TRBJ2-1; the D gene is possibly TRBD1 (6 bases). From germline, CDR1 is MNHEY and CDR2 SVGAGI. Between the trimmed V and J ends, which lost 0 bases and 0 bases, there was a span of 9 bases. There are 16 residues in the CDR3. This CDR3 reads CASSYSTGSSYNEQFF. CDR3 in DNA: TGTGCCAGCAGTTACTCTACAGGGTCCTCCTACAATGAGCAGTTCTTC.

Written as DNA, the CDR3 is TGCAGCGTTGGTAGGGCGGGCACCGGGGAGCTGTTTTTT. Translating gives CSVGRAGTGELFF. The chain is built from TRBV29-1 and TRBJ2-2, with D possibly being TRBD2 (5 bases). The CDR3 runs to 13 residues. V dropped 4 bases and J dropped 4 bases, with 10 bases sitting between them. Germline CDR1 is SQVTM and CDR2 is ANQGSEA.

The chain links TRBV18 to TRBJ1-2; the match to TRBD1 covers 9 bases. Germline values: CDR1 KGHSH, CDR2 LQKENI. The CDR3 totals 14 residues. V lost 0 bases to trimming and J lost 7 bases; unmatched junction nucleotides: 3. The CDR3 loop reads CASSPPGQGFGYTF. CDR3 nucleotides: TGTGCCAGCTCACCACCGGGACAGGGATTTGGCTACACCTTC.

This chain uses TRBV7-3 with TRBJ2-3, with D perhaps TRBD2 (5 bases). There are 12 residues in the CDR3. Trimming cost V 5 bases and J 11 bases, with 14 bases left between them. CDR1 and CDR2 from the germline V gene are SGHTA and FQGTGA. CDR3 region: CASSPRVEGQYF. DNA of the CDR3: TGTGCCAGCAGCCCGAGAGTTGAGGGGCAGTATTTT.

The chain uses TRBV5-1 and TRBJ1-5; D ambiguous. Looked up from germline, CDR1 is SGHRS and CDR2 is YFSETQ. The CDR3 is 15 residues long. Trimming removed 5 bases at V and 0 bases at J, with 12 bases between. CDR3: CASRSSVFSNQPQHF. The CDR3 nucleotides read TGCGCCAGCAGGTCCTCAGTGTTTAGCAATCAGCCCCAGCATTTT.

The chain carries TRBV6-5 and TRBJ1-5; D is undetermined. Germline CDR1 and CDR2: MNHEY and SVGAGI. Trimming took 0 bases from V and 9 from J, leaving 9 bases between them. CDR3 length equals 13 residues. The CDR3 loop is CASSYSRLTPQHF. The CDR3, as DNA: TGTGCCAGCAGTTACTCGCGCCTTACGCCCCAGCATTTT.

There are a few counts of this clone. The genes are TRBV28 and TRBJ2-7; 13 bases are a match to TRBD2. CDR1 MDHEN and CDR2 SYDVKM come from the germline V gene. J gave up 3 bases and V 5 bases, and 7 bases lay outside the gene matches. The CDR3 has 16 residues. The CDR3 DNA sequence: TGTGCCAGCAGTCTCCGGACTAGCGGGAGAATCTACGAGCAGTACTTC. Encoded protein: CASSLRTSGRIYEQYF.

The sample holds many counts of this clone. The rearrangement uses TRBV29-1 and TRBJ1-1; TRBD1 aligns across 8 bases. The J segment lost 4 bases and the V segment lost 5 bases, leaving 3 bases of the junction unmatched. Per the germline V gene, CDR1 is SQVTM and CDR2 is ANQGSEA. CDR3 size: 12 residues. The CDR3 sequence: CSVRTGSTEAFF. As DNA, the CDR3 is TGCAGCGTTAGGACAGGGAGCACTGAAGCTTTCTTT.

V is TRBV7-2 and J is TRBJ2-1, with a tentative D call TRBD2 (6 bases). CDR1 SGHTA and CDR2 FQGNSA come from the germline V gene. Trimming stripped 9 bases from V and 4 bases from J, with 13 bases between. CDR3 length: 13 amino acids. CDR3 protein: CASRNSGYNEQFF. The CDR3 DNA reads as TGTGCCAGTCGAAATAGCGGTTACAATGAGCAGTTCTTC.